This record concerns one T cell receptor beta chain sequence. These data are taken from a study of control samples from healthy donors and cancer patients. Sequencing was performed with immunoSEQ multiplex PCR; in TCRdb, only in-frame clones are kept and a portion is missing. Here the sample spans 100,000 to 150,000 clones, 85% to 95% being singletons. Germline V gives CDR1 SGDLS, CDR2 YYNGEE. The germline V and J ends were trimmed by 4 bases and 1 base, with 14 bases remaining between them. CDR3 length: 15 residues. J is TRBJ1-1 and V is TRBV9; a weak D match, TRBD1 (5 bases). Sequenced: PBMCs. This clonotype was obtained from an elderly man with head and neck cancer. CDR3 coding DNA: TGTGCCAGCAGCCGCACGGGGCAGGCGAACACTGAAGCTTTCTTT. It encodes CASSRTGQANTEAFF.